This passage covers 11 T cell receptor beta chains from one sample sequenced in a study of cytomegalovirus exposure and HLA in healthy donors. The repertoire was sequenced with immunoSEQ multiplex PCR; TCRdb's copy has only in-frame clones and lacks some. This sample has more than 150,000 clones, with about four fifths found just once. The sequenced sample consisted of PBMCs. Receptors originate from a man younger than 35 in good health and CMV-seropositive.

V and J are TRBV30 and TRBJ2-5; maybe TRBD1 (5 bases). With 0 bases removed from V and 5 bases from J, the gap between germline ends came to 7 bases. The CDR3 sequence is 12 residues long. Germline CDR1 and CDR2: GTSNPN and SVGIG (reference sequence). The CDR3 is CAWSVQVETQYF. The CDR3, as DNA: TGTGCCTGGAGTGTACAGGTGGAGACCCAGTACTTC.

V and J are TRBV6-5 and TRBJ1-4; 9 nucleotides line up with TRBD1. The V gene's germline CDR1 is MNHEY and CDR2 SVGAGI. The CDR3 is 15 amino acids. Trimming took 5 bases from V and 8 from J; bases not matched to a gene: 9. DNA for the CDR3: TGTGCCAGCAGTCCCGACTTTGGACAGGGGGAAAAACTGTTTTTT. Translating it yields CASSPDFGQGEKLFF.

The V and J genes are TRBV5-4 and TRBJ2-2; tentative D call: TRBD1 (6 bases). Trimming shortened V by 0 bases and J by 4 bases, and 10 bases separated the two germline ends. The germline CDR1 and CDR2 sequences are SGHNT and YYREEE (reference sequence). The CDR3 extends over 15 amino acids. The CDR3 protein is CASSLDRVVTGELFF. For the CDR3, the DNA is TGTGCCAGCAGCTTGGACAGGGTCGTCACCGGGGAGCTGTTTTTT.

The V call is TRBV5-1, the J call TRBJ2-4; 9 nucleotides line up with TRBD1. Germline V gene lookup returns CDR1 SGHRS and CDR2 YFSETQ. The V gene end was trimmed by 4 bases and the J gene end by 2 bases; junction bases not matched to a gene: 10. The CDR3 totals 17 residues. The CDR3 region is CASSGSTGGPTKNIQYF. The CDR3 DNA reads TGCGCCAGCAGCGGTTCGACAGGGGGTCCCACCAAAAACATTCAGTACTTC. Looking up the rest from reference TRBV5-1 and TRBJ2-4 gives the full variable domain: KAGVTQTPRYLIKTRGQQVTLSCSPISGHRSVSWYQQTPGQGLQFLFEYFSETQRNKGNFPGRFSGRQFSNSRSEMNVSTLELGDSALYLCASSGSTGGPTKNIQYFGAGTRLSVL.

The rearrangement links TRBV4-1 to TRBJ1-2; D is uncertain. The CDR3 length is 15 residues. V lost 0 bases and J lost 7, with 15 bases in between. Germline loops: CDR1 MGHRA, CDR2 YSYEKL. The CDR3 spells CASSQDSPGSGGYTF. The CDR3 DNA is TGCGCCAGCAGCCAAGATTCCCCTGGGAGCGGTGGCTACACCTTC.

The chain is built from TRBV19 and TRBJ2-2, with D unresolved. CDR3 size: 17 residues. Looked up from germline, CDR1 is LNHDA and CDR2 is SQIVND (reference sequence). V dropped 3 bases and J dropped 0 bases, with 14 bases sitting between them. The CDR3 sequence is CASSIFSRFANTGELFF. CDR3 DNA sequence: TGTGCCAGTAGTATTTTTTCGCGGTTTGCGAACACCGGGGAGCTGTTTTTT.

V usage is TRBV19 and J usage is TRBJ1-2; D is perhaps TRBD1 (6 bases). The V and J ends lost 9 bases and 4 bases respectively, with 15 bases between them. The CDR3 is 13 amino acids. Germline CDR1 and CDR2: LNHDA and SQIVND (reference sequence). In DNA, the CDR3 is TGTGCCAGCGAAGACAGGATTACCTATGGCTACACCTTC. It yields the protein CASEDRITYGYTF.

The chain has TRBV7-2 and TRBJ2-7; 7 nucleotides align to TRBD1. V was clipped by 6 bases and J by 3 bases; unmatched bases: 8. CDR1 SGHTA and CDR2 FQGNSA come from the germline V gene. There are 14 residues in the CDR3. The CDR3 region has the DNA TGTGCCAGCAGTCCAGACAGGGCGGGCTACGAGCAGTACTTC. It yields the protein CASSPDRAGYEQYF.

This rearrangement joins TRBV7-9 to TRBJ2-7; 7 bases agree with TRBD2. CDR1 is SEHNR and CDR2 is FQNEAQ in the germline V gene (reference sequence). Losses at the gene ends were 5 bases for V and 4 bases for J; bases not matched to a gene: 8. The CDR3 is 14 residues long. CDR3 nucleotide sequence: TGTGCCAGCAGCCATGGGACTACTTTGTACGAGCAGTACTTC. Its translation is CASSHGTTLYEQYF.

The J gene is TRBJ1-1, the V gene TRBV25-1; D may be TRBD1 (6 bases). Trimming took 7 bases from V and 11 from J, leaving 17 bases between them. The CDR3 totals 12 residues. Per the germline V gene, CDR1 is MGHDK and CDR2 is SYGVNS. For the CDR3, the DNA is TGTGCCAGCATTCCAATGAGGGGGGGGGCTTTCTTT. Amino acids: CASIPMRGGAFF.

The genes are TRBV29-1 and TRBJ2-1; TRBD2 agrees at 11 bases. The CDR3 loop spans 15 amino acids. Germline V CDR1 and CDR2: SQVTM, ANQGSEA. Trimming at V came to 4 bases and at J to 8 bases, leaving 10 bases not matched to a gene. For the CDR3, the DNA is TGCAGCGTTGGATTTGGTCTAGCGGGGGGTTATGAGCAGTTCTTC. It is translated as CSVGFGLAGGYEQFF.